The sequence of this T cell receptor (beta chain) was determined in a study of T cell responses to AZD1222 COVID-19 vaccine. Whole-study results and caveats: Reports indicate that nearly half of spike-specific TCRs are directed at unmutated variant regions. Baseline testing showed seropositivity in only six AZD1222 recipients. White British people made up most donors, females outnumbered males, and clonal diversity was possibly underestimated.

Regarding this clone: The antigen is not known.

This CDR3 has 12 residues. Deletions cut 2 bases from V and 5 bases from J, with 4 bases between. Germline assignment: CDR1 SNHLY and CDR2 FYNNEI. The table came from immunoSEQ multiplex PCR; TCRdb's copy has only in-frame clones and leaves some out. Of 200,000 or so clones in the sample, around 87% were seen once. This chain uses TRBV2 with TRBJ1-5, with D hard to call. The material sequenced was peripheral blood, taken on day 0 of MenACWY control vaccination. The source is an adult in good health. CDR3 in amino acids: CASSEPYQPQHF. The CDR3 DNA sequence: TGTGCCAGCAGTGAACCGTATCAGCCCCAGCATTTT.